This T cell receptor (beta chain) was sequenced for a study of long-term antiretroviral therapy in people with HIV (dated 2022 in TCRdb). Background on the whole study: The earliest samples were collected about a decade before the 2015 WHO recommendation for immediate ART, when ART was typically delayed until CD4 counts fell. Whether ART initiation and durable HIV suppression were associated with changes in peripheral blood TRB repertoire composition and diversity was tested in a retrospective serial study. From over 25 adults with confirmed HIV infection, the cohort provided 150 to 200 cryopreserved PBMC samples, gathered serially across a mean of around six years (range 1-12). No cross-contamination during QIAcube processing turned up in test extractions that ran a monoclonal T-cell line alongside approximately 35 polyclonal samples. Eleven of the 30 participants with HIV were female. Points the paper makes about the study in general: Because PBMC availability was limited, only the TCR beta chain was sequenced, with no alpha chain pairing. Expanded TRB clones identified before ART initiation dominated the repertoire across all time points, though the dominance fluctuated and decreased in many PLHIV after ART. No data were available on ART adherence, viral resistance or therapy changes, limiting inferences about post-ART repertoire changes. Because cell numbers in pre-ART samples were limited, unsorted PBMC were profiled instead of sorted CD4+ and CD8+ T cells. The samples were dated from the mid-2000s to the late 2010s, and the ART regimens that were used may be less effective than current ART regimens. HIV repertoires had narrower CDR3 length ranges than controls, and the network structure suggested an antigen-experienced repertoire that shifted only slightly toward naive after ART. Starting ART was linked to a significant rise in TRB diversity, yet even after long-term ART the diversity remained significantly lower than in transplant donor controls.

The immunoSEQ hsTCRB v3.0 assay was used at survey level resolution to sequence the TRB variable region. A depth of roughly 40,000-55,000 T-cell genomes per sample was targeted for TRB sequencing. An Illumina MiSeq with a v3 150-cycle kit was used to sequence the pooled TRB libraries. On the authors' methods: Repertoire analysis ran in R within a reproducible Nextflow workflow covering QC, data transformation and analysis. LymphoSeq2, an R package for AIRR-Seq data exploration, was used to implement custom analyses. A few samples yielding fewer than 5000 total TRB sequences were excluded, leaving 150 to 200 analyzed HIV repertoires. Among the roughly 200 retained HIV repertoires, 55 to 65 were collected before ART initiation and some 130 after ART initiation. Repertoires were downsampled to 5000 TRB nucleotide sequences, and summary statistics were averaged over 100 downsampling iterations. The analysis kept only TRB sequences whose CDR3 regions were at least seven amino acids long. Diversity was assessed using a clonality score derived from Shannon entropy and using the Gini coefficient. Repertoire networks linked the top 5000 CDR3 amino acid sequences whenever two sequences differed by an edit distance of one. Antigen specificity groups and MHC restriction were predicted for TRB CDR3 amino acid sequences with GLIPH2. To flag known associations with CMV, EBV, HIV or tissue antigens, CDR3 amino acid sequences were compared against VDJdb and McPAS-TCR. Pre-ART, post-ART and control groups were compared with Wilcoxon signed-rank tests and Holm-Bonferroni correction. Here the immuneACCESS table is served through TCRdb, limited to in-frame sequences with V and J called. Missing clones are a known gap in these copies; in checked studies unresolved V genes cover under half, and the rest lacks a known reason. The V and J calls and clone size are taken from that table; D and trimming were inferred from the DNA. Here the sample has 20,000 or so clones; about 80% occur a single time. The top ten clonotypes cover roughly 4.2% of the sample.

Inclusion was restricted to participants for whom at least one PBMC sample before ART initiation and at least two post-ART samples were available. Treatment was received in the United States of America by all participants with HIV. Before DNA extraction, cryopreserved samples of roughly 1-10 million PBMC were thawed and washed. At the time of the earliest PBMC sample, participants with HIV were aged between about 20 and 55 years. PBMC samples from each participant spanned 1-4 timepoints before ART initiation and 2-8 timepoints after ART initiation, with a median of 7 samples. Serial HIV viral load, CD4+ T-cell count, ART history and demographic data were obtained for every participant. Using a Qiagen kit on a QIAcube, genomic DNA was extracted from unsorted PBMC, with samples processed in batches of 12. From cysteine to phenylalanine, the CDR3 is 13 amino acids long. The kept DNA is CDR3 alone, 39 bases in frame from the first base. Trimming takes 6 bases from V and 1 base from J, and the germline ends sit 9 bases apart. The germline V gene specifies KGHSH as CDR1 and LQKENI as CDR2.

This clone has a single count. Its antigen remains unidentified. The sample holds no much larger clone one base away, and base qualities are not on file. The source is a man aged 25-45 years with HIV. The chain is encoded by TRBV18 joined to TRBJ2-5; the D element could tentatively be TRBD1 or TRBD2, as 6 bases agree for each. Sequenced material: unsorted PBMCs, taken 5.9 years after starting antiretroviral therapy. The CDR3 region: CASSGGTQETQYF. In nucleotide form, the sequence is TGTGCCAGCTCGGGGGGCACCCAAGAGACCCAGTACTTC.